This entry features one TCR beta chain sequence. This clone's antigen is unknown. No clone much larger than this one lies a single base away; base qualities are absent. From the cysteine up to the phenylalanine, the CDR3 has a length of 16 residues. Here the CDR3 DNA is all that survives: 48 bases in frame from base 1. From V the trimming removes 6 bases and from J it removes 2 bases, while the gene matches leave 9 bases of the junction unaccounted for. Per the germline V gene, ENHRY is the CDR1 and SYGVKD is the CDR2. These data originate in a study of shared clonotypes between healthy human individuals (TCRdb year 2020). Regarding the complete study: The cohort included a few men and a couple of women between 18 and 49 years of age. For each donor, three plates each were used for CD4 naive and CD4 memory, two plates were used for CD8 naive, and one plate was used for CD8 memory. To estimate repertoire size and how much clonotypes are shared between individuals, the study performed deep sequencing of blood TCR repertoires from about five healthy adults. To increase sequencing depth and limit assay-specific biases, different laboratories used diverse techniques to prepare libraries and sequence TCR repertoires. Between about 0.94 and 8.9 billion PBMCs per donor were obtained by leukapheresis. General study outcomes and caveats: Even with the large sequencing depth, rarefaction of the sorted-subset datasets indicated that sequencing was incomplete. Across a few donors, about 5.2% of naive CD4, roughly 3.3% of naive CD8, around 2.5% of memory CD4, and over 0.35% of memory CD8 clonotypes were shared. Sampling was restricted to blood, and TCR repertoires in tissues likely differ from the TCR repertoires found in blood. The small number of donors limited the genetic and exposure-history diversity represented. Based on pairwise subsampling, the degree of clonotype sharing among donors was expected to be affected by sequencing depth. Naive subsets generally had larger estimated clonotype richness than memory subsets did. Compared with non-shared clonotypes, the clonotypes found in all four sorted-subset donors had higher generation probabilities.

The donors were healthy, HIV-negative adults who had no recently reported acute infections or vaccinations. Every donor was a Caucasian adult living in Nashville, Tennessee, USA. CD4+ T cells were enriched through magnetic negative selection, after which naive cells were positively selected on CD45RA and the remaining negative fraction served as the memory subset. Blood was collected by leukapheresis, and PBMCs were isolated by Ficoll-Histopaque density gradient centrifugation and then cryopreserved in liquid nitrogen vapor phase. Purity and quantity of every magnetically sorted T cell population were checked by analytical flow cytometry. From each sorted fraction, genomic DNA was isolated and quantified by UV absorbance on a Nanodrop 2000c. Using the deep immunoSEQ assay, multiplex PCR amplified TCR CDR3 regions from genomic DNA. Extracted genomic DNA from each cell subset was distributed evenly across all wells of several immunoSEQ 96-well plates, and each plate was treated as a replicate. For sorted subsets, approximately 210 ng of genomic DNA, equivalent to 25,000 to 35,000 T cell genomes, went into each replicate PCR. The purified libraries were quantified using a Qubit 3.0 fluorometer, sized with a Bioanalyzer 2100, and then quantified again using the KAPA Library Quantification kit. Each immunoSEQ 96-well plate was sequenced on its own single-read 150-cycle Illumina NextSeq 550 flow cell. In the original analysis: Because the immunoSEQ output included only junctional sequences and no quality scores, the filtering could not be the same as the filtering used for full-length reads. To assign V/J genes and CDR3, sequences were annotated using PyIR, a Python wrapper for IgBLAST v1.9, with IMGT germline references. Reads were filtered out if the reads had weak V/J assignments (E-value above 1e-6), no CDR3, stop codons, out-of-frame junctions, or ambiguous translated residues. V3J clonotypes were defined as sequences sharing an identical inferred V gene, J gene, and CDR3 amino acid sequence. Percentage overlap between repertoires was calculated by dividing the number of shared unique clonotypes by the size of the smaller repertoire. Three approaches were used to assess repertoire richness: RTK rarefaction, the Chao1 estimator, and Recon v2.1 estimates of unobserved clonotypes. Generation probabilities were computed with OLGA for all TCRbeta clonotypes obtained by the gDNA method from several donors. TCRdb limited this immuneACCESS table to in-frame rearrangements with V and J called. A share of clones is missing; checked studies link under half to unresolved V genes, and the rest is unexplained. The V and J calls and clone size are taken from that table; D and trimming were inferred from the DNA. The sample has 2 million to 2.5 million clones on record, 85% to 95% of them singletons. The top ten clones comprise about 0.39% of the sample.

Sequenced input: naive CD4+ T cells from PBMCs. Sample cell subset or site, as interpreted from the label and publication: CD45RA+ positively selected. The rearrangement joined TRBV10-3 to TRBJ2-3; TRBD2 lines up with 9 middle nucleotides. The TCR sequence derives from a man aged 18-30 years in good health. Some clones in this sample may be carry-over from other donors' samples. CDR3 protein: CAIRVGTSRDTDTQYF. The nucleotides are TGTGCCATCAGGGTGGGGACTAGCAGAGACACAGATACGCAGTATTTT.